A selection of T cell receptor beta chains follows, all from one sample in a study of T cell responses to AZD1222 COVID-19 vaccine. TCRdb's copy holds only in-frame clones and misses some; the assay was immunoSEQ multiplex PCR. The sample holds some 150,000 clones, over 75% seen once. Sequencing was performed on peripheral blood, taken 28 days after the second AZD1222 dose. These receptors originate from an adult who received the AZD1222 COVID-19 vaccine. Both conserved end residues are part of each CDR3. D genes are given only for firm matches. Some rows have no size entry. The others give once, few or many, or a class for an expanded clone.

v_gene: TRBV7-2; abundance: -; j_gene: TRBJ2-4; d_gene: TRBD2; CDR3aa: CASSPQGGGGRAKNIQYF; CDR3nt: TGTGCCAGCAGCCCCCAGGGAGGCGGGGGGAGGGCCAAAAACATTCAGTACTTC
v_gene: TRBV7-8; abundance: once; j_gene: TRBJ1-6; d_gene: TRBD1; CDR3aa: CASKRDRDMGNSPLHF; CDR3nt: TGTGCCAGCAAGAGAGACAGGGACATGGGAAATTCACCCCTCCACTTT
v_gene: TRBV25-1; abundance: -; j_gene: TRBJ1-1; d_gene: -; CDR3aa: CASSEGYTEAFF; CDR3nt: TGTGCCAGCAGTGAAGGTTACACTGAAGCTTTCTTT
v_gene: TRBV4-1; abundance: -; j_gene: TRBJ1-3; d_gene: -; CDR3aa: CASSQDGAAGNTIYF; CDR3nt: TGCGCCAGCAGCCAAGATGGGGCAGCTGGAAACACCATATATTTT
v_gene: TRBV6-5; abundance: -; j_gene: TRBJ1-2; d_gene: TRBD1; CDR3aa: CASSYSRGQYGYTF; CDR3nt: TGTGCCAGCAGTTACTCGAGGGGACAGTATGGCTACACCTTC
v_gene: TRBV6-5; abundance: -; j_gene: TRBJ1-3; d_gene: -; CDR3aa: CASSPHLERTIYF; CDR3nt: TGTGCCAGCAGCCCCCACCTGGAACGCACCATATATTTT
v_gene: TRBV18; abundance: once; j_gene: TRBJ1-1; d_gene: -; CDR3aa: CASSPPSRQDEAFF; CDR3nt: TGTGCCAGCTCACCACCTTCTAGGCAGGATGAAGCTTTCTTT
v_gene: TRBV5-8; abundance: once; j_gene: TRBJ1-2; d_gene: -; CDR3aa: CASSLARALTLRRGDYGYTF; CDR3nt: TGTGCCAGCAGCTTGGCCCGGGCTCTAACCTTACGAAGAGGGGACTATGGCTACACCTTC
v_gene: TRBV2; abundance: -; j_gene: TRBJ1-1; d_gene: -; CDR3aa: CASSESRGASTEAFF; CDR3nt: TGTGCCAGCAGTGAATCACGGGGAGCCAGCACTGAAGCTTTCTTT
v_gene: TRBV4-2; abundance: -; j_gene: TRBJ1-4; d_gene: -; CDR3aa: CASSQEGQRAEKLFF; CDR3nt: TGTGCCAGCAGCCAGGAAGGCCAGAGGGCTGAAAAACTGTTTTTT
v_gene: TRBV30; abundance: -; j_gene: TRBJ1-1; d_gene: -; CDR3aa: CAWTRGGKGGVTEAFF; CDR3nt: TGTGCCTGGACCCGTGGGGGGAAGGGGGGGGTAACTGAAGCTTTCTTT
v_gene: TRBV7-8; abundance: -; j_gene: TRBJ2-1; d_gene: -; CDR3aa: CASSLVYRGQRGHEQFF; CDR3nt: TGTGCCAGCAGCTTAGTATACCGGGGGCAGCGGGGCCATGAGCAGTTCTTC
v_gene: TRBV27; abundance: -; j_gene: TRBJ2-2; d_gene: TRBD1; CDR3aa: CASSSGQGRTGELFF; CDR3nt: TGTGCCAGCAGTTCGGGACAGGGTCGCACCGGGGAGCTGTTTTTT
v_gene: TRBV5-1; abundance: -; j_gene: TRBJ2-1; d_gene: TRBD2; CDR3aa: CASSLFGSGAYSYNEQFF; CDR3nt: TGCGCCAGCAGCTTGTTCGGTAGCGGGGCCTACTCCTACAATGAGCAGTTCTTC
v_gene: TRBV2; abundance: -; j_gene: TRBJ1-2; d_gene: -; CDR3aa: CASSRGQVRVHGYTF; CDR3nt: TGTGCCAGCAGCCGGGGGCAGGTCCGGGTACATGGCTACACCTTC
v_gene: TRBV5-6; abundance: -; j_gene: TRBJ2-1; d_gene: -; CDR3aa: CASSLVQVHEQFF; CDR3nt: TGTGCCAGCAGCTTGGTGCAGGTCCATGAGCAGTTCTTC
v_gene: TRBV11-2; abundance: -; j_gene: TRBJ2-7; d_gene: -; CDR3aa: CASSLATEGEQYF; CDR3nt: TGTGCCAGCAGCCTGGCCACCGAGGGCGAGCAGTACTTC
v_gene: TRBV5-1; abundance: -; j_gene: TRBJ2-3; d_gene: TRBD2; CDR3aa: CASSLSQAGGMADTQYF; CDR3nt: TGCGCCAGCAGCTTATCCCAAGCCGGGGGGATGGCAGATACGCAGTATTTT
v_gene: TRBV18; abundance: -; j_gene: TRBJ1-3; d_gene: -; CDR3aa: CASSPQARSGNTIYF; CDR3nt: TGTGCCAGCTCACCGCAGGCACGCTCTGGAAACACCATATATTTT
v_gene: TRBV9; abundance: -; j_gene: TRBJ1-6; d_gene: -; CDR3aa: CASSVMTEGSPLHF; CDR3nt: TGTGCCAGCAGCGTTATGACAGAAGGTTCACCCCTCCACTTT
v_gene: TRBV4-1; abundance: -; j_gene: TRBJ1-2; d_gene: -; CDR3aa: CASSQDRGARRENYGYTF; CDR3nt: TGCGCCAGCAGCCAAGATCGGGGAGCGAGGAGGGAAAACTATGGCTACACCTTC
v_gene: TRBV4-3; abundance: -; j_gene: TRBJ2-3; d_gene: -; CDR3aa: CASSQGSTSVGYTDTQYF; CDR3nt: TGCGCCAGCAGCCAAGGTTCGACGTCCGTGGGGTACACAGATACGCAGTATTTT